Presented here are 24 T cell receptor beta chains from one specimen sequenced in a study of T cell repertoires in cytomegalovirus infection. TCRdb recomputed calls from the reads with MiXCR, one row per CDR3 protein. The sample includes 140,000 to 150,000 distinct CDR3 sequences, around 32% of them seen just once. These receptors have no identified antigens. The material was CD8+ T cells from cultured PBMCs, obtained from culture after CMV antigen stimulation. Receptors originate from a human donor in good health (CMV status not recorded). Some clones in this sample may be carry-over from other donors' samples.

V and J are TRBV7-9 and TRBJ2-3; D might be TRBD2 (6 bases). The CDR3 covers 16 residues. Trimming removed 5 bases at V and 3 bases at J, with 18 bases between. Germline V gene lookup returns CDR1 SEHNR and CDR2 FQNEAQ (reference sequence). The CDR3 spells CASSAGDSGLTDTQYF. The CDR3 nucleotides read TGTGCCAGCAGCGCCGGTGATAGCGGATTAACAGATACGCAGTATTTT.

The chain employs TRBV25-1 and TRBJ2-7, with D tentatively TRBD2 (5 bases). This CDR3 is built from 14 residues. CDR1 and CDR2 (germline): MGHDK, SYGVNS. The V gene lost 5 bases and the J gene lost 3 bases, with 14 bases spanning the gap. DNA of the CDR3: TGTGCCAGCAGTCAAGTTGACTATGACTACGAGCAGTACTTC. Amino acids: CASSQVDYDYEQYF.

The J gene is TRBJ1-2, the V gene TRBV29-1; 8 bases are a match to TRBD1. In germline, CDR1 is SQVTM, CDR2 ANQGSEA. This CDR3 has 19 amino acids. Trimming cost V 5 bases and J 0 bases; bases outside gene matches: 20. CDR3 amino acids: CSVYVPGDRKLSPNYGYTF. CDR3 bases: TGCAGCGTTTACGTTCCAGGGGACAGGAAGTTATCGCCTAACTATGGCTACACCTTC.

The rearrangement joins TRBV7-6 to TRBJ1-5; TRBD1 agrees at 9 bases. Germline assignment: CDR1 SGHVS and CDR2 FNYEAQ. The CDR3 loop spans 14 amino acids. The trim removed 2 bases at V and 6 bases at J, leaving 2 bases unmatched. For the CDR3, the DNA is TGTGCCAGCAGCTTAACGGGACAGGGTCAGCCCCAGCATTTT. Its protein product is CASSLTGQGQPQHF.

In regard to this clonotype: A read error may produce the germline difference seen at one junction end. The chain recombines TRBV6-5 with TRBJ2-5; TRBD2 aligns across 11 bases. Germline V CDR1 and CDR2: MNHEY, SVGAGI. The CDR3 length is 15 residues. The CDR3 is CASSPGLAVQETRYF. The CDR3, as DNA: TGTGCCAGCAGTCCGGGACTAGCGGTTCAAGAGACCCGGTACTTC.

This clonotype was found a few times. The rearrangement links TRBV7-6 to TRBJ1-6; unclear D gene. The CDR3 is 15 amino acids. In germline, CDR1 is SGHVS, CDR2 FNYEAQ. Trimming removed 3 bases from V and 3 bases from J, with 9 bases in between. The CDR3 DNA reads TGTGCCAGCAGCTTGGGAGACGTCTATAATTCACCCCTCCACTTT. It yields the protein CASSLGDVYNSPLHF.

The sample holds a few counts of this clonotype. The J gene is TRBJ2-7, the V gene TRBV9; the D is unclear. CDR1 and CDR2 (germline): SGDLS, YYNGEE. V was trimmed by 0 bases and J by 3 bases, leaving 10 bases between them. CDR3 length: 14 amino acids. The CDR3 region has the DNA TGTGCCAGCAGCGTAGGAAGCCAGATCTACGAGCAGTACTTC. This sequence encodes CASSVGSQIYEQYF.

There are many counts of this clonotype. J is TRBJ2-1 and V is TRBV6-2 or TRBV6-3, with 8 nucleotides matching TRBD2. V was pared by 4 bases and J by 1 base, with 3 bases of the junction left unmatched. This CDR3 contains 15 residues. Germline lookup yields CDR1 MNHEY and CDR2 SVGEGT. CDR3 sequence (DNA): TGTGCCAGCAGTTCGGGGACTAGATCCTACAATGAGCAGTTCTTC. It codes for CASSSGTRSYNEQFF.

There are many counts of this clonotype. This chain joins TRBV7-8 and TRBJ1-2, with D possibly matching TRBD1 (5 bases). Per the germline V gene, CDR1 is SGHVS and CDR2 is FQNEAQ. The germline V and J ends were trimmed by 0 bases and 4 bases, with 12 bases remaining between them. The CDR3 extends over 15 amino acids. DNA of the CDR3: TGTGCCAGCAGCTTAGCTACGGGGCGCACCTATGGCTACACCTTC. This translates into CASSLATGRTYGYTF.

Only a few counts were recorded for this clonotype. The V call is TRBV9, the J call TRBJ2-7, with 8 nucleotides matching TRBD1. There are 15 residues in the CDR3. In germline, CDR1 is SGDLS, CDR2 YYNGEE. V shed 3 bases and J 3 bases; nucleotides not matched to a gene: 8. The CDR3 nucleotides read TGTGCCAGCAGCGAATGGTCGGGACAGGACTACGAGCAGTACTTC. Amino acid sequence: CASSEWSGQDYEQYF.

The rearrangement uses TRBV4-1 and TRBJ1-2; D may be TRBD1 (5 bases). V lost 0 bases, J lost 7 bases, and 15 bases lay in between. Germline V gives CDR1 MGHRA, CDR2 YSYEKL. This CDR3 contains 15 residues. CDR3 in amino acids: CASSQDLLGVGGYTF. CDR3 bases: TGCGCCAGCAGCCAAGATCTTCTGGGGGTTGGTGGCTACACCTTC.

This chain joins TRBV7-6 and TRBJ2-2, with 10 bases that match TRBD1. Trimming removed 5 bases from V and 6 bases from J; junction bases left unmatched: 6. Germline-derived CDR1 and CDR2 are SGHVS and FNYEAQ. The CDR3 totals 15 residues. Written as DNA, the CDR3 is TGTGCCAGCAGCCCACCGGGACAGGGGTCCGGGGAGCTGTTTTTT. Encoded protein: CASSPPGQGSGELFF.

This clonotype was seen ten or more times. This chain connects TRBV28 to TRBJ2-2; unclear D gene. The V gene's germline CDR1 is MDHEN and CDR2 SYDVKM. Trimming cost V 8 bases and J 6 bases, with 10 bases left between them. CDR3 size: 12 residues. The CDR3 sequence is CASFAGAGELFF. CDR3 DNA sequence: TGTGCCAGCTTTGCTGGCGCCGGGGAGCTGTTTTTT.

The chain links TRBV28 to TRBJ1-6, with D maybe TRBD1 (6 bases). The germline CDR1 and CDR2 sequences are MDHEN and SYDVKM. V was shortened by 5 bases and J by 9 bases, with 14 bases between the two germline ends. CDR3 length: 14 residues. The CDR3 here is CASSLTGTGSPLHF. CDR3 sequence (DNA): TGTGCCAGCAGTCTCACAGGGACCGGTTCACCCCTCCACTTT.

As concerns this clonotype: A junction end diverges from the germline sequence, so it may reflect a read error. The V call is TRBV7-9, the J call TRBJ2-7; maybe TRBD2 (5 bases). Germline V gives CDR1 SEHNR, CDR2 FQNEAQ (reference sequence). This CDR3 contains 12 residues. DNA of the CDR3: TGTGCCAGCAGCCTAGCCACAGACGAGCAGTACTTC. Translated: CASSLATDEQYF.

The CDR3 spells CAWNRQGYGYTF. CDR3 nucleotide sequence: TGTGCCTGGAATCGGCAGGGCTATGGCTACACCTTC. V usage is TRBV30 and J usage is TRBJ1-2, with D possibly matching TRBD1 (5 bases). The CDR3 is made up of 12 amino acids. Germline V gives CDR1 GTSNPN, CDR2 SVGIG (reference sequence). Trimming removed 4 bases from V and 4 bases from J, with 10 bases in between.

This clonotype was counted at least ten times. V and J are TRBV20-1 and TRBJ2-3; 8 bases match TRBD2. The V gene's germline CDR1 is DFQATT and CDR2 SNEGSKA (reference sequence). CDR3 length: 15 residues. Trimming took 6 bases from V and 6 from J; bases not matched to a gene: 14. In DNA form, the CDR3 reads TGCAGTGCGTCCTCCGGGGGGGGAGTTTTCGATACGCAGTATTTT. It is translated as CSASSGGGVFDTQYF.

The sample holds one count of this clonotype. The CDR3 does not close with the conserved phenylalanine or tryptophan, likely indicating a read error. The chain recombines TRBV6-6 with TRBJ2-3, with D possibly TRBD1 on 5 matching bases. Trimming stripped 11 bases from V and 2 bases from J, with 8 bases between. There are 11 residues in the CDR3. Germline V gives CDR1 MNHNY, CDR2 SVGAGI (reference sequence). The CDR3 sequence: CAGATTDTQYL. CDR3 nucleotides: TGTGCCGGGGCCACCACAGATACGCAGTATCTT.

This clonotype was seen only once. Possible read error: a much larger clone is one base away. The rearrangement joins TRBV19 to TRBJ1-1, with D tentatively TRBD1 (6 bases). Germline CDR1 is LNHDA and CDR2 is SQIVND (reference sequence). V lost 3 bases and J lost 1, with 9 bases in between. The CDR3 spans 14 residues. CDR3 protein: CASSIRGPNTEAFF. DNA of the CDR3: TGTGCCAGTAGTATTCGGGGGCCGAACACTGAAGCTTTCTTT.

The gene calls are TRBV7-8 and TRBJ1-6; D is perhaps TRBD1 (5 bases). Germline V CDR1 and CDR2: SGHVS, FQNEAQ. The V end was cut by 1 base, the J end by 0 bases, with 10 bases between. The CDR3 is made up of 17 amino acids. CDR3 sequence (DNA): TGTGCCAGCAGCTTAGAGGGACCGAGCTCCTATAATTCACCCCTCCACTTT. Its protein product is CASSLEGPSSYNSPLHF.

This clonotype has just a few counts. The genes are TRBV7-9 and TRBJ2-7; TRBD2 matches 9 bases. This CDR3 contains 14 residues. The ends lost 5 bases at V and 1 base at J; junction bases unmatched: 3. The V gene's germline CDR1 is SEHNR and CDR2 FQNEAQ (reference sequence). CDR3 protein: CASSPLAGSYEQYF. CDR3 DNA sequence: TGTGCCAGCAGCCCTCTAGCGGGGTCCTACGAGCAGTACTTC.

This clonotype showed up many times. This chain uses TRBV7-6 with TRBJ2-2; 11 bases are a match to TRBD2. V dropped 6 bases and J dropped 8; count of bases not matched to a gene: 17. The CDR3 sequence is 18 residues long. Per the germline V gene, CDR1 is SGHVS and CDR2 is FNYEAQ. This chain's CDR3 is CASSLSTGLAGGSGELFF. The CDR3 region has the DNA TGTGCCAGCAGTCTGTCGACAGGACTAGCGGGTGGAAGTGGGGAGCTGTTTTTT. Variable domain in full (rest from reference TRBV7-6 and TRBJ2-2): GAGVSQSPRYKVTKRGQDVALRCDPISGHVSLYWYRQALGQGPEFLTYFNYEAQQDKSGLPNDRFSAERPEGSISTLTIQRTEQRDSAMYRCASSLSTGLAGGSGELFFGEGSRLTVL.

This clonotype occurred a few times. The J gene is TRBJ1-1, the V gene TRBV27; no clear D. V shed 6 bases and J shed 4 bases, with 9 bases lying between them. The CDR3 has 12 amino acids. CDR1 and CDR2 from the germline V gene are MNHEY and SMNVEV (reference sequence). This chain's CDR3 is CASRNSGTEAFF. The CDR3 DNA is TGTGCCAGCAGAAACAGTGGCACTGAAGCTTTCTTT.

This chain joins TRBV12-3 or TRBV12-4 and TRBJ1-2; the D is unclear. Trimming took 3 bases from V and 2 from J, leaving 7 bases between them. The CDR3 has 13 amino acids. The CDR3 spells CASSFWQNYGYTF. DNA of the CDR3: TGTGCCAGCAGTTTTTGGCAGAACTATGGCTACACCTTC.